Below, 7 T cell receptor beta chains from the same sample are listed, as sequenced in a study of long-term antiretroviral therapy in people with HIV. The assay used was immunoSEQ (version v3.0), run at survey level. Assay used: immunoSEQ multiplex PCR; TCRdb lists only in-frame clones, some missing. The sample has 15,000 to 20,000 clones; 85% to 90% are singletons. The source was unsorted PBMCs, collected approximately 2.3 years before starting antiretroviral therapy. These receptors originate from a woman aged 25 to 39 with HIV.

V and J are TRBV5-1 and TRBJ2-3, with unresolved D. V lost 0 bases and J lost 2, with 10 bases in between. Looked up from germline, CDR1 is SGHRS and CDR2 is YFSETQ. The CDR3 extends over 15 amino acids. The CDR3, as DNA: TGCGCCAGCAGCTTGGAGGCTTCGGCCACAGATACGCAGTATTTT. This sequence encodes CASSLEASATDTQYF.

The rearrangement links TRBV6-5 to TRBJ2-1, with D tentatively TRBD2 (5 bases). V lost 4 bases, J lost 4 bases, and 14 bases lay in between. CDR1 and CDR2 from the germline V gene are MNHEY and SVGAGI. The CDR3 totals 15 residues. The CDR3 here is CASSSWGPGYNEQFF. CDR3 nucleotide sequence: TGTGCCAGCAGTTCGTGGGGTCCGGGGTACAATGAGCAGTTCTTC.

This sequence joins TRBV15 and TRBJ1-2, with no clear D. V was pared by 11 bases and J by 3 bases, with 19 bases between. In germline, CDR1 is LNHNV, CDR2 YYDKDF (reference sequence). This CDR3 comprises 14 residues. This CDR3 reads CASKVVSRDYGYTF. The CDR3 DNA is TGTGCCTCGAAGGTAGTCTCGAGGGACTATGGCTACACCTTC.

The chain recombines TRBV19 with TRBJ2-1, with 10 positions matching TRBD2. This CDR3 comprises 16 residues. From germline, CDR1 is LNHDA and CDR2 SQIVND (reference sequence). V trimming: 5 bases; J trimming: 4 bases; junction bases outside the gene matches: 8. CDR3 DNA sequence: TGTGCCAGTAGTGGCACTAGCGGGGTAACTTACAATGAGCAGTTCTTC. Amino acid sequence: CASSGTSGVTYNEQFF. The variable domain in full, with the rest retrieved from reference TRBV19 and TRBJ2-1, is DGGITQSPKYLFRKEGQNVTLSCEQNLNHDAMYWYRQDPGQGLRLIYYSQIVNDFQKGDIAEGYSVSREKKESFPLTVTSAQKNPTAFYLCASSGTSGVTYNEQFFGPGTRLTVL.

The CDR3: CASSDPAGANEKLFF. DNA of the CDR3: TGTGCCAGCAGTGATCCGGCAGGGGCTAATGAAAAACTGTTTTTT. The chain joins TRBV2 to TRBJ1-4, with D tentatively TRBD1 (6 bases). Germline CDR1 reads SNHLY; CDR2 reads FYNNEI. The CDR3 covers 15 residues. V was cut by 3 bases and J by 3 bases, with 11 bases left in between. The entire variable domain, with the rest obtained from reference TRBV2 and TRBJ1-4, is as follows: EPEVTQTPSHQVTQMGQEVILRCVPISNHLYFYWYRQILGQKVEFLVSFYNNEISEKSEIFDDQFSVERPDGSNFTLKIRSTKLEDSAMYFCASSDPAGANEKLFFGSGTQLSVL.

This clone was found once. V gene TRBV7-2 combines with J gene TRBJ2-1; 8 nucleotides align to TRBD2. With V trimmed by 7 bases and J by 10 bases, 12 bases remained unmatched. The CDR3 spans 14 residues. CDR1 and CDR2 (germline): SGHTA, FQGNSA. In DNA, the CDR3 is TGTGCCAGCACGCTACTCGGGGGGGCGGGGGAGCAGTTCTTC. This codes for CASTLLGGAGEQFF.

In DNA, the CDR3 is TGTGCCAGCAGTTACTCACCCGGGTCTCCGTATAATGAGCAGTTCTTC. This encodes CASSYSPGSPYNEQFF. This chain joins TRBV6-6 and TRBJ2-1; D is uncertain. Germline CDR1 is MNHNY and CDR2 is SVGAGI (reference sequence). The CDR3 is 16 residues long. V was pared by 0 bases and J by 7 bases, with 16 bases between.